These 27 T cell receptor beta chains share one sample of origin, sequenced in a study of post-analysis software for immune sequencing data. These receptors' targets are unknown. Unique molecular identifiers were built into the TCR beta cDNA libraries. Via MiXCR, TCRdb re-called the PCR reads, giving one row per CDR3 protein. The data show over 300,000 distinct CDR3 sequences, with roughly 30% seen just once and 10% to 15% held by the top ten. Findings of the study overall: In patients, TRBV5-6, TRBV5-1 and TRBV20-1 belonged to 4 or 5 TRBV segments found more frequently than in controls.

Sequenced input: blood. The source is a girl aged 10 to 17 with multiple sclerosis.

The chain joins TRBV7-3 to TRBJ2-3, with 8 bases aligning to TRBD2. The V segment lost 5 bases and the J segment 1 base; nucleotides outside the gene matches: 8. This CDR3 comprises 16 residues. Per the germline V gene, CDR1 is SGHTA and CDR2 is FQGTGA. In DNA form, the CDR3 reads TGTGCCAGCAGCCCATCGGGGGGGGCTGGCACAGATACGCAGTATTTT. Residues: CASSPSGGAGTDTQYF.

The table lists this clonotype with a few counts. The V gene is TRBV7-9, the J gene TRBJ2-1; possibly TRBD2 for D (5 bases). Germline values: CDR1 SEHNR, CDR2 FQNEAQ (reference sequence). This CDR3 comprises 15 residues. The V end was cut by 1 base, the J end by 3 bases, with 10 bases between. The CDR3 DNA reads TGTGCCAGCAGCTTAGAGGCGAGCGGCTACAATGAGCAGTTCTTC. This gives the protein CASSLEASGYNEQFF.

This clonotype was picked up a small number of times. This chain joins TRBV7-2 and TRBJ2-5; tentatively, D is TRBD2 (7 bases). V was pared by 0 bases and J by 5 bases, with 16 bases between. The CDR3 has 16 amino acids. Germline V gene sequence: CDR1 SGHTA, CDR2 FQGNSA. CDR3 bases: TGTGCCAGCAGCTTAGCGTATGGGGGGGGCGCTGAGACCCAGTACTTC. It codes for CASSLAYGGGAETQYF.

The chain links TRBV20-1 to TRBJ2-1, with no clear D. Germline V gives CDR1 DFQATT, CDR2 SNEGSKA (reference sequence). CDR3 length: 14 amino acids. Trimming shortened V by 3 bases and J by 12 bases, and 21 bases separated the two germline ends. CDR3: CSARALEWSKGQFF. CDR3 DNA sequence: TGCAGTGCTAGGGCGCTGGAGTGGAGCAAGGGGCAGTTCTTC.

This chain connects TRBV12-3 or TRBV12-4 to TRBJ2-5; 7 nucleotides agree with TRBD1. V dropped 7 bases and J dropped 2; count of bases not matched to a gene: 7. There are 14 residues in the CDR3. The CDR3 reads CASKFDRAQETQYF. For the CDR3, the DNA is TGTGCCAGCAAATTCGACAGGGCTCAAGAGACCCAGTACTTC.

The chain links TRBV12-3 or TRBV12-4 to TRBJ1-2, with D perhaps matching TRBD1 (6 bases). The CDR3 is 13 residues long. The V end was cut by 6 bases, the J end by 4 bases, with 12 bases between. The CDR3, as DNA: TGTGCCAGCAGACGGACAGACTCCTATGGCTACACCTTC. Amino acids: CASRRTDSYGYTF.

The J gene is TRBJ2-1, the V gene TRBV7-9; no definite D call. The CDR3 totals 16 residues. V gave up 0 bases and J gave up 5 bases, with 14 bases separating them. The germline CDR1 and CDR2 sequences are SEHNR and FQNEAQ (reference sequence). For the CDR3, the DNA is TGTGCCAGCAGCTTAGCGGGCAGAACCCTTAACAATGAGCAGTTCTTC. Translating it yields CASSLAGRTLNNEQFF. Using reference TRBV7-9 and TRBJ2-1 for the parts outside the CDR3, the full variable domain is DTGVSQNPRHKITKRGQNVTFRCDPISEHNRLYWYRQTLGQGPEFLTYFQNEAQLEKSRLLSDRFSAERPKGSFSTLEIQRTEQGDSAMYLCASSLAGRTLNNEQFFGPGTRLTVL.

The chain has TRBV9 and TRBJ1-1; D perhaps matches TRBD1 (5 bases). CDR1 and CDR2 from the germline V gene are SGDLS and YYNGEE. V lost 3 bases and J lost 6, with 12 bases in between. CDR3 length equals 13 residues. The CDR3 sequence is CASSAQGRAEAFF. The CDR3 DNA sequence: TGTGCCAGCAGCGCCCAGGGTAGGGCTGAAGCTTTCTTT. The variable domain in full, with the rest retrieved from reference TRBV9 and TRBJ1-1, is DSGVTQTPKHLITATGQRVTLRCSPRSGDLSVYWYQQSLDQGLQFLIQYYNGEERAKGNILERFSAQQFPDLHSELNLSSLELGDSALYFCASSAQGRAEAFFGQGTRLTVV.

Only a few counts were recorded for this clonotype. The chain couples TRBV29-1 to TRBJ2-5, with 9 bases fitting TRBD2. Germline assignment: CDR1 SQVTM and CDR2 ANQGSEA. The CDR3 is made up of 14 amino acids. After removal of 4 bases from V and 4 bases from J, the junction contained 7 bases not matched to a gene. The CDR3 DNA follows: TGCAGCGTTGCTGGCGGGGGGGCGGGAGAGACCCAGTACTTC. It codes for CSVAGGGAGETQYF.

This clonotype was recorded a few times. The CDR3 loop reads CAWSAPWTGIYGYTF. CDR3 DNA sequence: TGTGCCTGGAGTGCCCCTTGGACAGGGATCTATGGCTACACCTTC. V is TRBV30 and J is TRBJ1-2, with 8 positions matching TRBD1. The germline CDR1 and CDR2 sequences are GTSNPN and SVGIG (reference sequence). This CDR3 contains 15 residues. After removal of 1 base from V and 4 bases from J, the junction contained 8 bases not matched to a gene.

In its sample, this clonotype was seen a few times. The genes are TRBV10-3 and TRBJ1-1; no reliable D call. This CDR3 has 13 residues. The germline CDR1 and CDR2 sequences are ENHRY and SYGVKD. Trimming stripped 4 bases from V and 5 bases from J, with 11 bases between. This chain's CDR3 is CAISGQPKTEAFF. CDR3 nucleotides: TGTGCCATCAGTGGCCAGCCGAAGACTGAAGCTTTCTTT.

This clonotype was counted only a few times. The rearrangement uses TRBV6-2 or TRBV6-3 and TRBJ2-1, with 15 nucleotides matching TRBD2. The CDR3 consists of 15 residues. Germline V gene lookup returns CDR1 MNHEY and CDR2 SVGEGT. The J segment lost 9 bases and the V segment lost 7 bases, leaving 7 bases of the junction unmatched. The CDR3 sequence is CASTQGTSGGREQFF. In nucleotides, the CDR3 is TGTGCCAGCACCCAAGGGACTAGCGGGGGGCGTGAGCAGTTCTTC.

This clonotype was counted a few times. The chain carries TRBV12-3 or TRBV12-4 and TRBJ2-4; D call uncertain. Trimming stripped 1 base from V and 0 bases from J, with 10 bases between. CDR3 size: 16 residues. The CDR3 reads CASSLGGNLAKNIQYF. The DNA for the CDR3 is TGTGCCAGCAGTTTAGGGGGAAACCTAGCCAAAAACATTCAGTACTTC.

The chain couples TRBV12-5 to TRBJ2-5; 8 nucleotides align to TRBD1. Germline values: CDR1 LGHNT, CDR2 FRNRAP. V lost 1 base and J lost 4; bases outside the gene matches: 11. The CDR3 length is 17 residues. CDR3 in amino acids: CASGLAPGQGGGETQYF. CDR3 bases: TGTGCTAGTGGTTTGGCCCCTGGACAGGGAGGAGGAGAGACCCAGTACTTC.

This clonotype was seen more than once but under ten times. The J gene is TRBJ2-1, the V gene TRBV4-3, with D possibly matching TRBD2 (6 bases). This CDR3 region has 16 residues. In germline, CDR1 is LGHNA, CDR2 YSLEER. The V end lost 2 bases, the J end lost 0 bases, and 11 bases lay between the germline ends. The chain's CDR3 is CASSQYPRGSYNEQFF. In DNA, the CDR3 is TGCGCCAGCAGCCAATATCCGCGGGGCTCCTACAATGAGCAGTTCTTC.

The rearrangement joins TRBV4-3 to TRBJ1-4; D is uncertain. The germline V gene has CDR1 LGHNA and CDR2 YSLEER. V was cut by 4 bases and J by 11 bases, with 29 bases left in between. The CDR3 has 18 residues. The CDR3 protein is CASSLIPKHRGDLWKLFF. CDR3 bases: TGCGCCAGCAGCCTAATACCCAAACACAGAGGCGACCTGTGGAAACTGTTTTTT.

The gene calls are TRBV12-3 or TRBV12-4 and TRBJ2-3, with 8 bases identical to TRBD2. CDR3 size: 18 residues. With 6 bases clipped from V and 0 bases from J, the junction kept 14 bases outside the gene matches. CDR3 in amino acids: CASRYLAGGLSSTDTQYF. Here the CDR3 DNA reads TGTGCCAGCAGATATCTAGCGGGCGGACTGTCTAGCACAGATACGCAGTATTTT.

This clonotype was detected a few times. The genes are TRBV7-2 and TRBJ1-5, with 7 bases fitting TRBD1. Germline loops: CDR1 SGHTA, CDR2 FQGNSA. The CDR3 has 15 residues. Losses at the gene ends were 4 bases for V and 3 bases for J; bases not matched to a gene: 6. CDR3 residues: CASSSRTGLNQPQHF. In DNA form, the CDR3 reads TGTGCCAGCAGCTCCAGGACAGGACTCAATCAGCCCCAGCATTTT.

The CDR3 DNA reads as TGTGCCAGCAGCGAAAGGGTCGGGGGGGCCAACGAGCAGTACTTC. It encodes CASSERVGGANEQYF. The V call is TRBV9, the J call TRBJ2-7; 8 positions agree with TRBD2. The CDR3 is 15 amino acids. The germline CDR1 and CDR2 sequences are SGDLS and YYNGEE. The J segment lost 5 bases and the V segment lost 3 bases, leaving 10 bases of the junction unmatched. The full variable domain, in which reference TRBV9 and TRBJ2-7 provide the parts outside the CDR3, is DSGVTQTPKHLITATGQRVTLRCSPRSGDLSVYWYQQSLDQGLQFLIQYYNGEERAKGNILERFSAQQFPDLHSELNLSSLELGDSALYFCASSERVGGANEQYFGPGTRLTVT.

The CDR3 sequence: CASSVHRVNTEAFF. For the CDR3, the DNA is TGTGCCAGCAGCGTCCACAGGGTTAACACTGAAGCTTTCTTT. The chain couples TRBV7-2 to TRBJ1-1; TRBD1 is a possible D gene (6 bases). Germline CDR1 and CDR2: SGHTA and FQGNSA. Trimming left V 5 bases short and J 2 bases short, with 12 bases between. The CDR3 contains 14 residues.

On this clonotype: Germline and junction disagree at one end, which may indicate a read error. The rearrangement joins TRBV18 to TRBJ2-7; 7 nucleotides line up with TRBD1. This CDR3 comprises 16 residues. Germline V gene lookup returns CDR1 KGHSH and CDR2 LQKENI. The CDR3 loop is CTSSLLSSGQSYEQYF. The CDR3, as DNA: TGTACCAGCTCACTACTCTCCTCGGGACAGTCCTACGAGCAGTACTTC.

The V call is TRBV27, the J call TRBJ1-3; D uncertain. The germline CDR1 and CDR2 sequences are MNHEY and SMNVEV (reference sequence). The CDR3 is 14 residues long. The germline V and J ends were trimmed by 2 bases and 4 bases, with 9 bases remaining between them. The CDR3 DNA reads as TGTGCCAGCAGTTTAAGCGGGCGCGGAAACACCATATATTTT. It specifies CASSLSGRGNTIYF.

This clonotype appeared a few times. The chain employs TRBV7-8 and TRBJ1-2; the match to TRBD1 covers 9 bases. Germline-derived CDR1 and CDR2 are SGHVS and FQNEAQ. The CDR3 has 20 residues. The V and J ends lost 4 bases and 5 bases, in that order; junction bases with no gene match: 23. The CDR3, as DNA: TGTGCCAGCAGCTCGCGCTGGTTGACCCGAGCACAGGGGGCTGGGTATGGCTACACCTTC. Amino acids: CASSSRWLTRAQGAGYGYTF.

This clonotype was counted only a few times. The chain carries TRBV12-3 or TRBV12-4 and TRBJ2-3, with TRBD2 as a possible D gene (5 bases). V lost 3 bases to trimming and J lost 4 bases, with 11 bases between them. The CDR3 is made up of 14 amino acids. The CDR3 DNA reads as TGTGCCAGCAGTTTGTCCCCGCGGGCAGATACGCAGTATTTT. It is translated as CASSLSPRADTQYF.

On this clonotype: Given a much more abundant clone one base away, this may be a read error. This rearrangement joins TRBV20-1 to TRBJ2-3; 9 nucleotides agree with TRBD2. The germline V gene encodes CDR1 DFQATT and CDR2 SNEGSKA (reference sequence). The CDR3 covers 16 residues. The CDR3 bases are TGCGGTGCTCACCGGGGAGCGGGGGGTGGACGAGATACGCAGTATTTT. Translating gives CGAHRGAGGGRDTQYF.

The gene calls are TRBV12-3 or TRBV12-4 and TRBJ1-5; TRBD1 matches 10 bases. The J segment lost 5 bases and the V segment lost 6 bases, leaving 10 bases of the junction unmatched. This CDR3 region has 16 residues. CDR3: CASRVGGTGVYQPQHF. As DNA, the CDR3 is TGTGCCAGCAGGGTTGGGGGGACAGGGGTATATCAGCCCCAGCATTTT.

The chain employs TRBV29-1 and TRBJ1-4; a weak D match, TRBD1 (5 bases). The germline V and J ends were trimmed by 4 bases and 12 bases, with 12 bases remaining between them. Germline CDR1 SQVTM, CDR2 ANQGSEA. The CDR3 covers 11 residues. CDR3 in DNA: TGCAGCGTTGGGGGCAGCGAGGAACTGTTTTTT. It is translated as CSVGGSEELFF.